This note documents a single T cell receptor beta chain sequence. This clone was observed a handful of times. The antigen this receptor binds is unknown. No quality values exist for individual bases; no much larger clone is one base distant. Collaborating institutions collected whole blood in K2EDTA tubes following their own protocols. For TCRbeta analysis, collaborator samples were shipped as frozen whole blood, as isolated PBMCs, or as DNA extracted from either sample type. This sample stems from a study of blood T cell repertoires in COVID-19 (dated by TCRdb to between 2020 and 2021). With regard to the full study: Collaborator samples came from the United States, Italy and Spain and covered acute and convalescent phases of COVID-19. The prospective study material was composed of cDNA or gDNA derived from T cells, B-cell-depleted T cells, or PBMCs. Deeply sampled blood TCRbeta repertoires from subjects exposed to, actively infected with, or recovered from COVID-19 were included in the dataset. The repertoires were released in a freely available public database meant as a resource for research on the immune response to SARS-CoV-2. Samples came from the ongoing ImmuneRACE study (first 160 participants) plus 1,254 subjects from 6 global collaborators. The sample metadata nearly always contained a de-identified subject ID, COVID-19 status, age in years and sex. HLA class I and class II types, where available, came from metadata supplied by the sample provider rather than from assay-based typing.

TCRbeta CDR3 regions were amplified from genomic DNA using the immunoSEQ Assay, a bias-controlled multiplex PCR. The original methods were these. Within the assay, amplification of reference gene primers was used to estimate how many nucleated cells each sample contained. To quantify the absolute abundance of each unique TCRbeta CDR3 rearrangement, sequence reads were collapsed and filtered. For each sample, productive Simpson clonality was calculated by taking the square root of Simpson's diversity index across productive rearrangements. This is the immuneACCESS table as TCRdb keeps it, with only in-frame sequences that have V and J called. A part of the clones is gone; compared with another copy, unresolved V genes explain less than half, and the rest is unexplained. That table is the source of V, J and clone size, and D and trimming were worked out from the DNA. The sample profile shows roughly 77,000 clones; roughly 80% of them were found once. Of the sample, about 9.9% falls within the top ten clones.

Overall results and qualifications from the work: How much clinical and demographic metadata was included differed by source and by participant, and the metadata was provided uncurated.

The germline V gene sets CDR1 to SGHRS and CDR2 to YFSETQ. The V end gives up 1 base and the J end 4 bases, leaving 7 bases in the junction not matched to a gene. Its CDR3 holds 16 amino acids, cysteine through phenylalanine. CDR3 DNA only is kept here, 48 bases in frame from base 1. Sequenced: peripheral blood. The TCR sequence derives from a human donor in a cohort sampled during active COVID-19. The chain couples TRBV5-1 to TRBJ2-5; 10 central bases correspond to TRBD2. The encoded CDR3 is CASSLRSGGGRETQYF. At the DNA level, the sequence is TGCGCCAGCAGCTTGCGGAGCGGGGGGGGTCGAGAGACCCAGTACTTC.